This TCR beta chain was captured in a study of cytomegalovirus exposure and HLA in healthy donors. Overall study context: Earlier results showed roughly 120 million unique TCR beta sequences derived from roughly 180 million T cells.

Study-wide results and caveats: In a later analysis, TCR association rates varied by HLA locus: DRB1 most, HLA-C fewest. Another analysis was done later, and it associated roughly 15,000 TCR beta sequences with HLA alleles at 0.05 false discovery rate.

The study ran its PCR with 60 Vbeta and 13 Jbeta primers. TCRdb's table, derived via immunoSEQ multiplex PCR, lists solely in-frame clones and lacks some. The table shows roughly 120,000 clones, with more than 75% occurring only once. Turning to this clone: Its antigen is still unknown.

All the people who gave samples were healthy bone marrow donors. CDR3 size: 14 residues. V lost 7 bases, J lost 3 bases, and 6 bases stayed unmatched. Germline lookup yields CDR1 MNHEY and CDR2 SVGAGI. This receptor was obtained from a woman aged 55-69 years in good health and CMV-seropositive. V gene TRBV6-5 combines with J gene TRBJ2-7; 10 nucleotides agree with TRBD1. Sequences were obtained from PBMCs. CDR3 residues: CASIPGQGHYEQYF. CDR3 coding DNA: TGTGCCAGCATACCGGGACAGGGGCACTACGAGCAGTACTTC.